This is a list of T cell receptor beta chains from one sample in a study of T cells expressing NK-cell markers. TCRdb re-called the 5' RACE reads and shows each CDR3 protein once, DNA omitted. Recorded for this sample: 500,000 to 700,000 distinct CDR3 sequences. The sample comprised blood T cells: a sorted CD56 or NKG2C T cell subset, CD4+ or CD8+ T cells, or bulk PBMC T cells (not recorded which). All receptors come from a man between 18 and 35 years old in good health. Each CDR3 is given with its conserved first and last residue.

CDR3,J,V
CASTSGTSGAPGEQFF,TRBJ2-1,TRBV10-2
CASSLGTTQSDTQYF,TRBJ2-3,TRBV5-1
CASSVGPRVGSGEQFF,TRBJ2-1,TRBV9
CASSPGTSETQYF,TRBJ2-5,TRBV18
CASSQEGTSAETQYF,TRBJ2-5,TRBV9
CAWKVGTEAFF,TRBJ1-1,TRBV30
CASSLDRDSEQFF,TRBJ2-1,TRBV7-2
CASSFGLAGVLTDTQYF,TRBJ2-3,TRBV7-2
CASSQVAPLATEGYEQFF,TRBJ2-1,TRBV14
CASTLYGTGYNEQFF,TRBJ2-1,TRBV6-2/TRBV6-3
CASSPPGTRSADTQYF,TRBJ2-3,TRBV3-1
CSARVGLQYNEQFF,TRBJ2-1,TRBV20-1
CAISVGDSMFDEQYF,TRBJ2-7,TRBV10-3
CASSLFSATSSYNEQFF,TRBJ2-1,TRBV5-1
CASSSKAGGKWPQHF,TRBJ1-5,TRBV27
CASSLVSSSGDQETQYF,TRBJ2-5,TRBV13
CASSPPTGQMAEAFF,TRBJ1-1,TRBV18
CSARDALAGTYEQYF,TRBJ2-7,TRBV20-1
CASSLRDSRLKETQYF,TRBJ2-5,TRBV12-3/TRBV12-4
CAISPHRGPDTQYF,TRBJ2-3,TRBV10-3
CASSYSGQGPYNEQFF,TRBJ2-1,TRBV6-2/TRBV6-3
CASSSVTGYNGETQYF,TRBJ2-5,TRBV11-3
CASSLGPGPNEQFF,TRBJ2-1,TRBV7-9
CASSLEAVGNTIYF,TRBJ1-3,TRBV7-2
CASTTLAVTGELFF,TRBJ2-2,TRBV3-1
CASSLDGGVNEQFF,TRBJ2-1,TRBV5-1
CASSLSSGRYEQFF,TRBJ2-1,TRBV27
CASSPPTGGNSPLHF,TRBJ1-6,TRBV28
CSATTTGAPDGYTF,TRBJ1-2,TRBV20-1
CASSPGTRRAGELFF,TRBJ2-2,TRBV18
CASRDTQYGGLFF,TRBJ2-1,TRBV4-2
CASSLEVDRGKGETQYF,TRBJ2-5,TRBV5-1
CASSFNGGFETQYF,TRBJ2-5,TRBV12-3/TRBV12-4
CASGTKSGSYNEQFF,TRBJ2-1,TRBV5-1
CSARLPQGWGTEAFF,TRBJ1-1,TRBV20-1
CASSWDRVGQETQYF,TRBJ2-5,TRBV25-1
CASSLSRSTGGAETQYF,TRBJ2-5,TRBV7-6
CASSQGELRGDTQYF,TRBJ2-3,TRBV4-2
CASSAGPTEETQYF,TRBJ2-5,TRBV9
CATDTGTSGSFEQYF,TRBJ2-7,TRBV28
CASSSRRLAGDNEQFF,TRBJ2-1,TRBV7-9
CASSQDRGLSQPQHF,TRBJ1-5,TRBV7-2